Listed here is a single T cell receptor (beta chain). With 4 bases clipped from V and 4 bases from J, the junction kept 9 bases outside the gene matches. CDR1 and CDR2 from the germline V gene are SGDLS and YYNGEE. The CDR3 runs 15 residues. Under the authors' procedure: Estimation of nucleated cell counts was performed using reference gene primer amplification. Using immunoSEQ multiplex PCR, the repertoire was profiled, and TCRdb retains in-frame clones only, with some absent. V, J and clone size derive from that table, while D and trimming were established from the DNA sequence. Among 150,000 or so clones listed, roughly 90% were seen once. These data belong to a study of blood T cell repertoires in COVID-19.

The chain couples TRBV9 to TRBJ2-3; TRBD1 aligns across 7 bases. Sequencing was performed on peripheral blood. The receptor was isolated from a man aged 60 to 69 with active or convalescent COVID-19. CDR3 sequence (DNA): TGTGCCAGCAGCTTACAGGGGTATGGGGCAGATACGCAGTATTTT. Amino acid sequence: CASSLQGYGADTQYF. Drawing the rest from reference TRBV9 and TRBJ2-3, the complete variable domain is DSGVTQTPKHLITATGQRVTLRCSPRSGDLSVYWYQQSLDQGLQFLIQYYNGEERAKGNILERFSAQQFPDLHSELNLSSLELGDSALYFCASSLQGYGADTQYFGPGTRLTVL.